The 25 T cell receptor beta chains reported below all come from one sample, sequenced in a study of OX40 agonist ivuxolimab in advanced cancers. Some clones are missing from TCRdb's copy, which holds only in-frame ones; the method was immunoSEQ multiplex PCR. The table lists about 70,000 clones, 88% of them singletons. Sequences were derived from CD4+ or CD8+ T cells sorted from blood, sampled in a trial of the OX40 agonist ivuxolimab. The receptors were sampled from an adult with an advanced solid tumor such as melanoma, head and neck, liver or kidney cancer.

The chain has TRBV5-5 and TRBJ1-5, with D perhaps matching TRBD1 (5 bases). This CDR3 comprises 13 residues. V lost 1 base to trimming and J lost 6 bases, with 8 bases between them. Germline V lookup: CDR1 SGHKS, CDR2 YYEKEE (reference sequence). CDR3 in amino acids: CASSLRDAQPQHF. The DNA for the CDR3 is TGTGCCAGCAGCTTGCGGGACGCTCAGCCCCAGCATTTT.

The chain combines TRBV10-3 with TRBJ2-3; D might be TRBD1 (5 bases). This CDR3 has 13 residues. Germline values: CDR1 ENHRY, CDR2 SYGVKD. Trimming pared 5 bases from V and 8 bases from J, leaving 14 bases between. The CDR3 loop is CAISTAGKGTQYF. CDR3 DNA: TGTGCCATCAGTACCGCAGGGAAAGGTACGCAGTATTTT.

This clone was counted a few times. The CDR3 region is CASSWAGEKLFF. Here the CDR3 DNA reads TGTGCCAGCAGCTGGGCGGGTGAAAAACTGTTTTTT. V and J are TRBV7-9 and TRBJ1-4; D is ambiguous. CDR3 length: 12 residues. Germline values: CDR1 SEHNR, CDR2 FQNEAQ (reference sequence). Between the trimmed V and J ends, which lost 4 bases and 7 bases, there was a span of 7 bases.

The rearrangement links TRBV7-2 to TRBJ1-2; 11 bases align to TRBD1. The germline V gene encodes CDR1 SGHTA and CDR2 FQGNSA. The CDR3 extends over 14 amino acids. The V and J ends lost 4 bases and 6 bases, in that order; junction bases with no gene match: 4. CDR3 nucleotide sequence: TGTGCCAGCAGCTCCCGGACAGGGGGCGATGGCTACACCTTC. This translates into CASSSRTGGDGYTF.

The chain couples TRBV12-2 to TRBJ2-1; TRBD2, the table's D call, lacks a check against the DNA. TRBV12-2 is listed as a pseudogene. The CDR3 covers 13 residues. This CDR3 reads CASRLAGLSEQFF. CDR3 DNA: TGTGCAAGTCGCTTAGCGGGACTATCTGAGCAGTTCTTC.

CDR3 sequence (DNA): TGTGCCAGCAGCAGGGGGACAGTTAATGAAAAACTGTTTTTT. Protein sequence: CASSRGTVNEKLFF. The chain recombines TRBV21-1 with TRBJ1-4; the table's D call, TRBD1, has no DNA check behind it. TRBV21-1 counts as a pseudogene. The CDR3 extends over 14 amino acids.

The rearrangement joins TRBV19 to TRBJ2-6; TRBD1 matches 7 bases. This CDR3 has 19 residues. The V and J ends lost 5 bases and 0 bases, in that order; junction bases with no gene match: 13. Germline CDR1 is LNHDA and CDR2 is SQIVND (reference sequence). The CDR3 DNA sequence: TGTGCCAGTAGTCCCCGGACAGGAGATGCCGTCTCTGGGGCCAACGTCCTGACTTTC. This translates into CASSPRTGDAVSGANVLTF.

The rearrangement uses TRBV5-1 and TRBJ2-1; D gene ambiguous. This CDR3 is built from 12 residues. CDR1 is SGHRS and CDR2 is YFSETQ in the germline V gene. V lost 4 bases and J 5 bases, leaving 7 bases between the germline ends. CDR3 nucleotides: TGCGCCAGCAGCGTTGGGAACAATGAGCAGTTCTTC. Amino acids: CASSVGNNEQFF.

This clone appeared a single time. The chain links TRBV11-2 to TRBJ2-6; D is possibly TRBD2 (5 bases). CDR3 size: 15 residues. CDR1 SGHAT and CDR2 FQNNGV come from the germline V gene. Trimming took off 5 bases at V and 3 bases at J, with 11 bases between the two ends. The CDR3 is CASSPPGIGANVLTF. CDR3 sequence (DNA): TGTGCCAGCAGCCCCCCGGGAATTGGGGCCAACGTCCTGACTTTC.

The rearrangement links TRBV5-8 to TRBJ1-5; D remains ambiguous. The V end was cut by 4 bases, the J end by 1 base, with 12 bases between. Germline lookup yields CDR1 SGHTS and CDR2 YDEGEE. The CDR3 spans 15 residues. CDR3 in amino acids: CASSEGGRSNQPQHF. The CDR3 DNA reads as TGTGCCAGCAGCGAGGGAGGGAGGAGCAATCAGCCCCAGCATTTT.

The chain is built from TRBV7-9 and TRBJ1-3; 10 bases line up with TRBD1. V shed 5 bases and J 4 bases; nucleotides not matched to a gene: 5. The CDR3 consists of 15 residues. Germline CDR1 reads SEHNR; CDR2 reads FQNEAQ (reference sequence). Written as DNA, the CDR3 is TGTGCCAGCAGCCCGGGGGACAGGGGAGGAAACACCATATATTTT. This translates into CASSPGDRGGNTIYF.

CDR3 bases: TGTGCCAGCAGCGCTCGGGGGGGCTCCTACAATGAGCAGTTCTTC. Protein: CASSARGGSYNEQFF. This chain joins TRBV11-3 and TRBJ2-1; TRBD2 matches 8 bases. With 5 bases clipped from V and 0 bases from J, the junction kept 3 bases outside the gene matches. The CDR3 loop spans 15 amino acids. Germline loops: CDR1 SGHNT, CDR2 YENEEA.

This sequence joins TRBV5-1 and TRBJ1-1, with unresolved D. The CDR3 length is 14 residues. Deletions cut 5 bases from V and 6 bases from J, with 17 bases between. Germline lookup yields CDR1 SGHRS and CDR2 YFSETQ. The CDR3: CASRMTTDGPEAFF. The CDR3 nucleotides read TGCGCCAGCAGAATGACGACGGACGGGCCTGAAGCTTTCTTT.

J is TRBJ2-3 and V is TRBV28; unclear D gene. The CDR3 sequence is 15 residues long. Trimming removed 4 bases from V and 4 bases from J, with 15 bases in between. Germline CDR1 and CDR2: MDHEN and SYDVKM. CDR3 region: CASSSPPELADTQYF. CDR3 nucleotides: TGTGCCAGCAGTTCCCCCCCAGAGCTGGCAGATACGCAGTATTTT.

This chain links TRBV6-5 with TRBJ1-1; maybe TRBD1 (6 bases). Germline CDR1 MNHEY, CDR2 SVGAGI. The ends were cut back, 1 base at V and 7 bases at J, with 13 bases in the middle. There are 14 residues in the CDR3. The CDR3 coding sequence is TGTGCCAGCAGTTACTTCGGGGGGGCCGATGAAGCTTTCTTT. Residues: CASSYFGGADEAFF.

The V gene is TRBV11-2, the J gene TRBJ1-3; TRBD1 might be the D (5 bases). The CDR3 runs 17 residues. Trimming stripped 0 bases from V and 2 bases from J, with 14 bases between. The germline V gene has CDR1 SGHAT and CDR2 FQNNGV. CDR3 sequence: CASSLDRGRDAGNTIYF. DNA of the CDR3: TGTGCCAGCAGCTTAGATCGAGGAAGGGACGCTGGAAACACCATATATTTT.

In regard to this clone: One end of the junction does not line up with germline, which may come from a read error. The rearrangement joins TRBV6-1 to TRBJ1-3; TRBD1 might be the D (5 bases). From germline, CDR1 is MNHNS and CDR2 SASEGT. The CDR3 has 14 amino acids. DNA of the CDR3: TGTGCCAGCAGGGAAGGGACTACTGGAAACACCATATATTTT. The encoded protein is CASREGTTGNTIYF.

The CDR3 DNA sequence: TGTGCCTGGGTAATCCCGGGACGGTCGTACTTC. Protein sequence: CAWVIPGRSYF. The rearrangement joins TRBV30 to TRBJ2-7; D might be TRBD1 or TRBD2, each matching 5 bases. CDR1 is GTSNPN, CDR2 SVGIG, per germline (reference sequence). Trimming left V 5 bases short and J 12 bases short, with 17 bases between. The CDR3 has 11 amino acids.

The gene calls are TRBV7-8 and TRBJ2-4; no definite D call. The germline V gene has CDR1 SGHVS and CDR2 FQNEAQ. The CDR3 contains 15 residues. The V end was cut by 1 base, the J end by 1 base, with 8 bases between. CDR3 sequence reads: CASSLGARAKNIQYF. The DNA for the CDR3 is TGTGCCAGCAGCTTAGGGGCGCGGGCCAAAAACATTCAGTACTTC.

This chain links TRBV7-2 with TRBJ2-1; 7 bases match TRBD2. This CDR3 is built from 13 residues. With V trimmed by 2 bases and J by 11 bases, 6 bases remained unmatched. Germline loops: CDR1 SGHTA, CDR2 FQGNSA. As DNA, the CDR3 is TGTGCCAGCAGCTTATACCCGGGACTACAGCAGTTCTTC. Translated, it gives CASSLYPGLQQFF.

The V call is TRBV4-1, the J call TRBJ1-2, with 7 bases lining up with TRBD1. J lost 4 bases, V lost 4 bases, and 9 bases had no gene match. CDR3 length: 15 residues. Germline CDR1 MGHRA, CDR2 YSYEKL. The CDR3 loop is CASSPQEGASYGYTF. The CDR3 DNA is TGCGCCAGCAGCCCCCAGGAGGGGGCGAGCTATGGCTACACCTTC.

The V and J genes are TRBV6-5 and TRBJ1-1; D is ambiguous. The CDR3 loop spans 13 amino acids. V lost 7 bases to trimming and J lost 1 base, with 10 bases between them. Germline V CDR1 and CDR2: MNHEY, SVGAGI. Here the CDR3 DNA reads TGTGCCAGCACCCCGACCACGAACACTGAAGCTTTCTTT. As protein: CASTPTTNTEAFF.

The chain joins TRBV18 to TRBJ1-5; 8 nucleotides align to TRBD1. Germline V gives CDR1 KGHSH, CDR2 LQKENI. The CDR3 loop spans 15 amino acids. The ends lost 4 bases at V and 3 bases at J; junction bases unmatched: 5. The CDR3 loop reads CASSQGQVPNQPQHF. The CDR3 DNA reads as TGTGCCAGCTCACAGGGACAGGTGCCCAATCAGCCCCAGCATTTT.

The chain carries TRBV5-1 and TRBJ2-3; perhaps TRBD1 as D (5 bases). Germline-derived CDR1 and CDR2 are SGHRS and YFSETQ. The ends were cut back, 2 bases at V and 0 bases at J, with 7 bases in the middle. The CDR3 spans 14 residues. The CDR3 nucleotides are TGCGCCAGCAGCTTTGGGGCTAGCACAGATACGCAGTATTTT. The encoded protein is CASSFGASTDTQYF.

J is TRBJ1-4 and V is TRBV19, with no clear D. Germline-derived CDR1 and CDR2 are LNHDA and SQIVND (reference sequence). The CDR3 extends over 14 amino acids. V dropped 5 bases and J dropped 2 bases, with 9 bases sitting between them. The CDR3 DNA is TGTGCCAGTAGTGAGACACACACTAATGAAAAACTGTTTTTT. This codes for CASSETHTNEKLFF.